This is a list of T cell receptor beta chains from one sample in a study of T cell responses to AZD1222 COVID-19 vaccine. The repertoire was sequenced with immunoSEQ multiplex PCR; TCRdb's copy has only in-frame clones and lacks some. The sample has 100,000 to 150,000 clones, around 89% seen once; the top ten hold more than 4%. The sequencing here drew on peripheral blood, taken on day 0 of AZD1222 vaccination. These receptors all come from an adult in good health. Both conserved end residues are part of each CDR3. A D gene is named only where the DNA matches it firmly. Clone sizes are given selectively: once, few, many, or a class where the clone is expanded.

-,TRBJ1-5,TRBV5-5,-,TGTGCCAGCAGCTTGGCGGGTGAGGGTCAGCCCCAGCATTTT,CASSLAGEGQPQHF
TRBD2,TRBJ2-7,TRBV5-4,-,TGTGCCAGCAGCCCCCAGGGACTAGCTGGGGAGCAGTACTTC,CASSPQGLAGEQYF
-,TRBJ1-1,TRBV30,-,TGTGCCTGGAGATGGCTGGGGCGTGGAGCTTTCTTT,CAWRWLGRGAFF
TRBD1,TRBJ2-7,TRBV28,-,TGTGCCAGCAGTCTGAGACAGGGGCTCGACGAGCAGTACTTC,CASSLRQGLDEQYF
-,TRBJ1-2,TRBV3-1/TRBV3-2,few,TGTGCCAGCAGCCAGCGGTCCCGACAGAGTAACTATGGCTACACCTTC,CASSQRSRQSNYGYTF
-,TRBJ1-6,TRBV2,-,TGTGCCACCCATAGACGGGGACCCCTCCACTTT,CATHRRGPLHF
TRBD1,TRBJ2-7,TRBV5-3,once,TGTGCCGGATTGACAGGGAGCTCCTACGAGCAGTACTTC,CAGLTGSSYEQYF
-,TRBJ1-4,TRBV7-9,-,TGTGCCAGCAGCTTTTACCAAGGGGATGAAAAACTGTTTTTT,CASSFYQGDEKLFF
TRBD2,TRBJ2-5,TRBV4-2,-,TGTGCCAGCAGCCAAGCTTTCAGCGGGAGTATCCAAGAGACCCAGTACTTC,CASSQAFSGSIQETQYF
-,TRBJ1-1,TRBV10-3,-,TGTGCCATTCGATTAGAAGGGGTAGCGGCTGAAGCTTTCTTT,CAIRLEGVAAEAFF
-,TRBJ1-5,TRBV19,-,TGTGCCAGTAGCGCGACGGGTACCAATCAGCCCCAGCATTTT,CASSATGTNQPQHF
TRBD1,TRBJ1-1,TRBV2,-,TGTGCCAGCAGAGCGTCAGGGGGATCCACTGAAGCTTTCTTT,CASRASGGSTEAFF
-,TRBJ2-7,TRBV6-5,-,TGTGCCAGCAGCTCTATTCGGTACGAGCAGTACTTC,CASSSIRYEQYF
TRBD2,TRBJ2-1,TRBV10-3,-,TGTGCCATCGGGGGGACTAGCGGGAGAGGGTTCAATGAGCAGTTCTTC,CAIGGTSGRGFNEQFF
-,TRBJ2-7,TRBV12-3/TRBV12-4,-,TGTGCCAGCAGTCCTCGACAGAGCGGCGAGCAGTACTTC,CASSPRQSGEQYF
TRBD2,TRBJ2-1,TRBV9,-,TGTGCCAGCAGCGATAGCGGGGGGACATACAATGAGCAGTTCTTC,CASSDSGGTYNEQFF
TRBD1,TRBJ1-5,TRBV4-1,-,TGCGCCAGCAGCCAAGAACCAACAGGGGGGACTCAGCCCCAGCATTTT,CASSQEPTGGTQPQHF
TRBD2,TRBJ2-7,TRBV6-5,-,TGTGCCAGCAGTTACCAGGAAGCGGGAGTGAGTGAGCAGTACTTC,CASSYQEAGVSEQYF
-,TRBJ1-6,TRBV6-6,-,TGTGCCAGCAGTTACTCCCGACCCGAAAATAGGCCACCCCTCCACTTT,CASSYSRPENRPPLHF
-,TRBJ2-2,TRBV7-2,-,TGTGCCAGCAGCTTAGATTGGGGGCGCACCGGGGAGCTGTTTTTT,CASSLDWGRTGELFF
-,TRBJ2-3,TRBV4-1,-,TGCGCCAGCAGCCAAGGGGACGTCACATACACAGATACGCAGTATTTT,CASSQGDVTYTDTQYF
-,TRBJ1-2,TRBV6-4,-,TGTGCCAGCAGTGACTCCTCGGTGGAGGGACGCTATGGCTACACCTTC,CASSDSSVEGRYGYTF
TRBD1,TRBJ1-1,TRBV7-2,-,TGTGCCAGCAGCTTCGGGACAGGGGGGACTGAAGCTTTCTTT,CASSFGTGGTEAFF
-,TRBJ2-7,TRBV30,-,TGTGCCTGGAGTAAGGGTTTTGAGTCCTACGAGCAGTACTTC,CAWSKGFESYEQYF
-,TRBJ2-7,TRBV4-1,-,TGCGCCAGCAGCCAAGATACAGATTTTCGTAACGAGCAGTACTTC,CASSQDTDFRNEQYF
-,TRBJ1-6,TRBV9,-,TGTGCCAGCAGCTCTACCCCTACCGGGGGGGATTCACCCCTCCACTTT,CASSSTPTGGDSPLHF
-,TRBJ1-2,TRBV5-1,-,TGCGCCAGCAGCAACGGACCGCCTCCCAACTATGGCTACACCTTC,CASSNGPPPNYGYTF